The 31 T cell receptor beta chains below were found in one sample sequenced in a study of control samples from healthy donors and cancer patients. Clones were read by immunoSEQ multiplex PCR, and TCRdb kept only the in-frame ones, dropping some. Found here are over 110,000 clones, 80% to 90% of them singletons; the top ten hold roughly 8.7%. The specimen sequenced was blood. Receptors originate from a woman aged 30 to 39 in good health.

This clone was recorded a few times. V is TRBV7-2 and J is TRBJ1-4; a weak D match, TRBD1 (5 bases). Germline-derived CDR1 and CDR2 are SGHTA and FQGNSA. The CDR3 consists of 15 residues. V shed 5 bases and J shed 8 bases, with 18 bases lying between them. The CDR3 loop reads CASSRGGGTGEKLFF. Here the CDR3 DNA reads TGTGCCAGCAGCAGGGGAGGAGGAACGGGGGAAAAACTGTTTTTT.

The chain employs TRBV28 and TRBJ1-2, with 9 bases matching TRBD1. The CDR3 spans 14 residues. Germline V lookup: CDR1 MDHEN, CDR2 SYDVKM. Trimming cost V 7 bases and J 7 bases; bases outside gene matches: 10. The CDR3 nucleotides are TGTGCCAGCACCAGACAGGGGGGCTACGGTGGCTACACCTTC. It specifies CASTRQGGYGGYTF.

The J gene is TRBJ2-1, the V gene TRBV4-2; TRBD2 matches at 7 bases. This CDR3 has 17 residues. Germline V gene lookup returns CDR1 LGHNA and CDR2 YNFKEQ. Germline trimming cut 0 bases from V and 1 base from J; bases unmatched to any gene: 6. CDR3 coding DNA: TGTGCCAGCAGCCAAGATCTCGAGGGAGGGTCCTACAATGAGCAGTTCTTC. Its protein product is CASSQDLEGGSYNEQFF.

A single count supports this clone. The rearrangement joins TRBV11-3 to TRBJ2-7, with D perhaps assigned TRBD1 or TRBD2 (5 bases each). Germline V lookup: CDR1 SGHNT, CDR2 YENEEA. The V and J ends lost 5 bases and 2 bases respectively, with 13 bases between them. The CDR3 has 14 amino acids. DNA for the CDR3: TGTGCCAGCAGCCCCGGGGCTGGGGCCTACGAGCAGTACTTC. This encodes CASSPGAGAYEQYF.

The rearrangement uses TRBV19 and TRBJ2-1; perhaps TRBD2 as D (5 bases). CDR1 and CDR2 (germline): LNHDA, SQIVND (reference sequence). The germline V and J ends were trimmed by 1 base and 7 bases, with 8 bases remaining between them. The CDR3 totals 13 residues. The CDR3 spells CASSIGRVNEQFF. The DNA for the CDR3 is TGTGCCAGTAGTATAGGGCGGGTGAATGAGCAGTTCTTC.

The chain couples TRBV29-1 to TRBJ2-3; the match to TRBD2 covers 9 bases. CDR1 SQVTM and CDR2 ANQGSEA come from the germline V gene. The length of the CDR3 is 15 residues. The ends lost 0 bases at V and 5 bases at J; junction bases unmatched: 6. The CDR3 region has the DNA TGCAGCGTTGAAGAGTGGCGGGAGGGCGGAGATACGCAGTATTTT. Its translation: CSVEEWREGGDTQYF.

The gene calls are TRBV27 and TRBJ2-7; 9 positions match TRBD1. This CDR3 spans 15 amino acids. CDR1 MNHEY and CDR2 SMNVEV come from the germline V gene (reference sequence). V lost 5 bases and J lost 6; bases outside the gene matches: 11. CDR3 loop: CASSAPGTGLTEQYF. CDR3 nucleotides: TGTGCCAGCAGTGCACCCGGGACAGGGCTTACCGAGCAGTACTTC.

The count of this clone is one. The CDR3 DNA is TGTGCCAGCAGCCCTGGACTCCCCGGGGTGGGCACAGATACGCAGTATTTT. Its translation: CASSPGLPGVGTDTQYF. The J gene is TRBJ2-3, the V gene TRBV11-3, with a possible D match to TRBD2 (5 bases). This CDR3 region has 17 residues. Per the germline V gene, CDR1 is SGHNT and CDR2 is YENEEA. V was clipped by 5 bases and J by 1 base, with 19 bases between them. The whole variable domain, filled in from reference TRBV11-3 and TRBJ2-3, reads EAGVVQSPRYKIIEKKQPVAFWCNPISGHNTLYWYLQNLGQGPELLIRYENEEAVDDSQLPKDRFSAERLKGVDSTLKIQPAELGDSAVYLCASSPGLPGVGTDTQYFGPGTRLTVL.

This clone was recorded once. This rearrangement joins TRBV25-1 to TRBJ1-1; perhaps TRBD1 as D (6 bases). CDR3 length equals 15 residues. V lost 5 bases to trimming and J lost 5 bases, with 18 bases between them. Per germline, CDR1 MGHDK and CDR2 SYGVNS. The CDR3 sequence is CASSTIRGAGTEAFF. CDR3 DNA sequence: TGTGCCAGCAGTACGATACGGGGGGCGGGTACTGAAGCTTTCTTT.

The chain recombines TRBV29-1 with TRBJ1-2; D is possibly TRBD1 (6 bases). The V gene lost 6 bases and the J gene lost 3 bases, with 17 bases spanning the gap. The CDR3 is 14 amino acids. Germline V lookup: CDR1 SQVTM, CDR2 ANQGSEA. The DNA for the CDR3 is TGCAGCGTCCCCCGAAGGGCAGGGGACTATGGCTACACCTTC. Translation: CSVPRRAGDYGYTF. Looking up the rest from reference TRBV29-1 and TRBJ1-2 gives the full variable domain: SAVISQKPSRDICQRGTSLTIQCQVDSQVTMMFWYRQQPGQSLTLIATANQGSEATYESGFVIDKFPISRPNLTFSTLTVSNMSPEDSSIYLCSVPRRAGDYGYTFGSGTRLTVV.

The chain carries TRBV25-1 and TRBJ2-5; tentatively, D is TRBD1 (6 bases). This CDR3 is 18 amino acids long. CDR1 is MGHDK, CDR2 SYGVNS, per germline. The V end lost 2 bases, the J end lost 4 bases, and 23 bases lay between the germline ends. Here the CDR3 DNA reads TGTGCCAGCAGTGAAGGGAGTCAGCCTACAGGGAGCCGAGAGACCCAGTACTTC. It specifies CASSEGSQPTGSRETQYF.

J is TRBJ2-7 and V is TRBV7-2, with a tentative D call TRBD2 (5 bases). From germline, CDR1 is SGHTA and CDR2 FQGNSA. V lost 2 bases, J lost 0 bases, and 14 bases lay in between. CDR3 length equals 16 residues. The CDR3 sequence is CASSLRAGGSSYEQYF. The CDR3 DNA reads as TGTGCCAGCAGCTTAAGGGCGGGTGGGAGCTCCTACGAGCAGTACTTC.

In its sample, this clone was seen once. This CDR3 is CAWMGQANTEAFF. CDR3 bases: TGTGCCTGGATGGGACAGGCGAACACTGAAGCTTTCTTT. The chain uses TRBV30 and TRBJ1-1; the match to TRBD1 covers 8 bases. CDR3 length equals 13 residues. Germline lookup yields CDR1 GTSNPN and CDR2 SVGIG (reference sequence). Trimming removed 4 bases from V and 1 base from J; junction bases left unmatched: 2.

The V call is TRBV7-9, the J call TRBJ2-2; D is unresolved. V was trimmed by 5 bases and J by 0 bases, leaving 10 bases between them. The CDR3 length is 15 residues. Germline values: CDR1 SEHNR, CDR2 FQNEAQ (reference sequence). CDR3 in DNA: TGTGCCAGCAGCGCCCAGGATGCGAACACCGGGGAGCTGTTTTTT. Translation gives CASSAQDANTGELFF.

CDR3 nucleotide sequence: TGTGCCAGCAGTTTGGGTACCCGCTCCCCAGTCAACACTGAAGCTTTCTTT. Protein product: CASSLGTRSPVNTEAFF. The gene calls are TRBV28 and TRBJ1-1; no clear D. There are 17 residues in the CDR3. The germline V gene encodes CDR1 MDHEN and CDR2 SYDVKM. V dropped 3 bases and J dropped 2 bases, with 19 bases sitting between them.

DNA for the CDR3: TGTGCCAGCGATGAGCAGTTCTTC. Protein product: CASDEQFF. The chain couples TRBV2 to TRBJ2-1, with D unresolved. Germline V gene sequence: CDR1 SNHLY, CDR2 FYNNEI. This CDR3 has 8 amino acids. Between the trimmed V and J ends, which lost 8 bases and 8 bases, there was a span of 1 base.

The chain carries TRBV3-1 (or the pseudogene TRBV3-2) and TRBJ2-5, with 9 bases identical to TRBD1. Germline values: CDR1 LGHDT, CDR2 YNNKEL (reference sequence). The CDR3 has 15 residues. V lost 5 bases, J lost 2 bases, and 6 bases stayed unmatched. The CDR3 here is CASSGGQGYQETQYF. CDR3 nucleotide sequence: TGTGCCAGCAGCGGAGGACAGGGGTATCAAGAGACCCAGTACTTC.

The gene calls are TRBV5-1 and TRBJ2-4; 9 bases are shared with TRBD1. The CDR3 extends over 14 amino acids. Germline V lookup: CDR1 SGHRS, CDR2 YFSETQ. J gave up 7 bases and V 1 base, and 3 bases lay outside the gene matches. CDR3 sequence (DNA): TGCGCCAGCAGCTTGACAGGACAGGGGAACATTCAGTACTTC. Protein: CASSLTGQGNIQYF. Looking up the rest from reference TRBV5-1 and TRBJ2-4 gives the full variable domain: KAGVTQTPRYLIKTRGQQVTLSCSPISGHRSVSWYQQTPGQGLQFLFEYFSETQRNKGNFPGRFSGRQFSNSRSEMNVSTLELGDSALYLCASSLTGQGNIQYFGAGTRLSVL.

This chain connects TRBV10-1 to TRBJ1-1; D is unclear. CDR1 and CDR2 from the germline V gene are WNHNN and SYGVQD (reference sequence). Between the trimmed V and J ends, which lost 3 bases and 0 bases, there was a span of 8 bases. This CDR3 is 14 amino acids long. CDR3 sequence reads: CASSEVPLNTEAFF. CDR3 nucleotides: TGCGCCAGCAGTGAAGTTCCCCTGAACACTGAAGCTTTCTTT.

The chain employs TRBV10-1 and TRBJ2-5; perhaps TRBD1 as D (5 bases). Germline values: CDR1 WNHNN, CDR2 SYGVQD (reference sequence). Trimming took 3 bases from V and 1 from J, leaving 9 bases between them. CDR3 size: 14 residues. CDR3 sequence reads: CASSERTIQETQYF. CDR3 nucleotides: TGCGCCAGCAGTGAAAGGACAATCCAAGAGACCCAGTACTTC.

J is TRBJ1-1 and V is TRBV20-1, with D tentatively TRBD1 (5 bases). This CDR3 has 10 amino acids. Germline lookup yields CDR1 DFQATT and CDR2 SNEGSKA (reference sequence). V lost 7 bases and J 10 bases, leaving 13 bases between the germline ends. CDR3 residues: CSVSRVSAFF. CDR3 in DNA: TGCAGTGTGAGCAGGGTCTCAGCTTTCTTT.

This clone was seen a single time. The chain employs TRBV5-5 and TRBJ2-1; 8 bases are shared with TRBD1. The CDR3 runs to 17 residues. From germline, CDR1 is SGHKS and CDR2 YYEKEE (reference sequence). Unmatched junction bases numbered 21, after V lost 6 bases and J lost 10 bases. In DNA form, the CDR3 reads TGTGCCAGCAATATTTTAGGTCGGGACAGGTCCCCCTTGGAGCAGTTCTTC. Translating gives CASNILGRDRSPLEQFF.

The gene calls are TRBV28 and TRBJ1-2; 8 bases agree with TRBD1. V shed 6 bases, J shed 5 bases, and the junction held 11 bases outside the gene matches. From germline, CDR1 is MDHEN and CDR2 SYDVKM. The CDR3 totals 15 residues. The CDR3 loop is CASRGQGARFYGYTF. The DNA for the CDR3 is TGTGCCAGCAGGGGTCAGGGGGCGCGATTTTATGGCTACACCTTC.

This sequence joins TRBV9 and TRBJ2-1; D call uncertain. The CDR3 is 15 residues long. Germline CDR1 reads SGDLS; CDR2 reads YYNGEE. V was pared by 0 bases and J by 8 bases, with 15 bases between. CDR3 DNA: TGTGCCAGCAGCGTAGGAGGAGACCGGCACGATGAGCAGTTCTTC. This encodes CASSVGGDRHDEQFF.

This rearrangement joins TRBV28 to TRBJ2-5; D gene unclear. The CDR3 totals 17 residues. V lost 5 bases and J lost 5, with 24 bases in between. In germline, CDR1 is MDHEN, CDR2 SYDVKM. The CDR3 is CASSTLGGESFWETQYF. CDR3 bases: TGTGCCAGCAGTACCCTAGGCGGAGAGAGCTTTTGGGAGACCCAGTACTTC.

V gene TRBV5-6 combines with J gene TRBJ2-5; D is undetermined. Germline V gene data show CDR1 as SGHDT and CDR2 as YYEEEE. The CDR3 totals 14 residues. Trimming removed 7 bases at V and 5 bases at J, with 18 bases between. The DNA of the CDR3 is TGTGCCAGCGGCGATGGGTCGGACCTCGAGACCCAGTACTTC. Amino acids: CASGDGSDLETQYF.

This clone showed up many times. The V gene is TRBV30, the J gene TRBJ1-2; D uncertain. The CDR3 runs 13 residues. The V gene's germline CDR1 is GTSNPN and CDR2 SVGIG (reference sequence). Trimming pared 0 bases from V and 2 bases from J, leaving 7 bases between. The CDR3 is CAWSVERNYGYTF. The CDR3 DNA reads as TGTGCCTGGAGTGTCGAACGGAACTATGGCTACACCTTC.

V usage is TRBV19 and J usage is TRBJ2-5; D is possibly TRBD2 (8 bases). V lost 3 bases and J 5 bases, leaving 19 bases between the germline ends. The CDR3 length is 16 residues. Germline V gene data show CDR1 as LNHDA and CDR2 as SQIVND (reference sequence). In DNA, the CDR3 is TGTGCCAGTAGTATCGACGCGGGGGGACAGAGGGAGACCCAGTACTTC. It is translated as CASSIDAGGQRETQYF.

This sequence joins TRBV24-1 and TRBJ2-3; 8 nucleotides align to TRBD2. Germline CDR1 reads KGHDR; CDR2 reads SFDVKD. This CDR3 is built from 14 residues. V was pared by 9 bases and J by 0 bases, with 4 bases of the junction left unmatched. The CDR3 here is CATASGPSTDTQYF. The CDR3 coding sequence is TGTGCCACCGCTAGCGGGCCTAGCACAGATACGCAGTATTTT.

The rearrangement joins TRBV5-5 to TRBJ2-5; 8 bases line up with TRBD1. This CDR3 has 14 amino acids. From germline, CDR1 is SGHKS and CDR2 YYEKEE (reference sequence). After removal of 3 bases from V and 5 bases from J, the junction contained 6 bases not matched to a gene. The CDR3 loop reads CASSSDRGWETQYF. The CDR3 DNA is TGTGCCAGCAGCTCCGACAGGGGATGGGAGACCCAGTACTTC.

This CDR3 is CASSLETGGGKLFF. The CDR3 DNA reads TGCGCCAGCAGCTTAGAGACAGGGGGAGGAAAACTGTTTTTT. This sequence joins TRBV5-1 and TRBJ1-4; 9 positions match TRBD1. This CDR3 contains 14 residues. Germline assignment: CDR1 SGHRS and CDR2 YFSETQ. V trimming: 2 bases; J trimming: 10 bases; junction bases outside the gene matches: 6.